This T cell receptor (beta chain) was identified in a study of blood T cell repertoires in COVID-19. In the study's own analysis: Researchers report that nucleated cell counts were estimated from reference gene primer amplification. The repertoire was sequenced with immunoSEQ multiplex PCR; TCRdb's copy has only in-frame clones and lacks some. V, J and clone size were drawn from that table, and D and trimming were deduced from the DNA. Among approximately 670,000 clones listed, approximately 90% were seen once. CDR3 length: 13 residues. Germline V CDR1 and CDR2: KGHDR, SFDVKD. J was trimmed by 6 bases and V by 5 bases; bases with no gene match: 5.

This TCR derives from a woman under 30 with acute or convalescent COVID-19. The chain links TRBV24-1 to TRBJ1-1; 7 bases match TRBD1. The sample taken for sequencing was peripheral blood. The CDR3 is CATSGQGDAEAFF. The CDR3 DNA reads TGTGCCACCAGTGGTCAGGGGGACGCTGAAGCTTTCTTT.